The 15 T cell receptor beta chains in this list originate from one sample, sequenced in a study of immune cell composition in non-small cell lung cancer. Sequencing was performed with immunoSEQ multiplex PCR; in TCRdb, only in-frame clones are kept and a portion is missing. The repertoire holds roughly 15,000 clones, under 75% seen once, with 7.5% in the top ten. The sequencing sample was made of lung tumor tissue. Source of these receptors: a human donor with non-small cell lung cancer.

J is TRBJ1-2 and V is TRBV10-3; D is ambiguous. CDR3 length: 13 residues. Germline assignment: CDR1 ENHRY and CDR2 SYGVKD. V lost 11 bases and J lost 6, with 19 bases in between. The CDR3 loop reads CASGRSLRDGYTF. In DNA form, the CDR3 reads TGTGCCTCCGGGAGATCTTTGCGGGATGGCTACACCTTC.

The CDR3: CASSPMAGDYGYTF. The CDR3, as DNA: TGTGCCAGCTCCCCTATGGCAGGGGACTATGGCTACACCTTC. This chain uses TRBV18 with TRBJ1-2, with a weak D call TRBD1 (6 bases). Germline V gene data show CDR1 as KGHSH and CDR2 as LQKENI. This CDR3 comprises 14 residues. Trimming removed 6 bases from V and 3 bases from J, with 14 bases in between.

The chain carries TRBV11-2 and TRBJ1-4; 7 bases map to TRBD1. Losses at the gene ends were 7 bases for V and 6 bases for J; bases not matched to a gene: 8. Germline lookup yields CDR1 SGHAT and CDR2 FQNNGV. The CDR3 sequence is 14 residues long. The chain's CDR3 is CASTRGQYYEKLFF. The DNA for the CDR3 is TGTGCCAGCACCCGGGGACAGTACTATGAAAAACTGTTTTTT.

The gene calls are TRBV7-9 and TRBJ1-2; 7 nucleotides line up with TRBD1. Germline trimming cut 5 bases from V and 8 bases from J; bases unmatched to any gene: 14. In germline, CDR1 is SEHNR, CDR2 FQNEAQ (reference sequence). This CDR3 is 15 amino acids long. CDR3 sequence: CASSQARQGVWGYTF. The CDR3 DNA reads TGTGCCAGCAGCCAAGCCCGCCAGGGGGTATGGGGCTACACCTTC.

This chain uses TRBV6-5 with TRBJ2-7; D is undetermined. V lost 4 bases, J lost 5 bases, and 12 bases lay in between. The V gene's germline CDR1 is MNHEY and CDR2 SVGAGI. This CDR3 comprises 13 residues. The CDR3 DNA reads as TGTGCCAGCAGTTCCAGAGGTGGCAACGAGCAGTACTTC. Its protein is CASSSRGGNEQYF.

V is TRBV30 and J is TRBJ1-2; possible D gene TRBD1, 5 bases. Germline CDR1 is GTSNPN and CDR2 is SVGIG (reference sequence). V lost 0 bases, J lost 0 bases, and 11 bases lay in between. The CDR3 is 15 residues long. CDR3 protein: CAWSVPGYSNYGYTF. In DNA form, the CDR3 reads TGTGCCTGGAGTGTCCCAGGGTATTCTAACTATGGCTACACCTTC.

The chain uses TRBV5-1 and TRBJ2-1, with 11 positions matching TRBD2. Germline CDR1 is SGHRS and CDR2 is YFSETQ. CDR3 size: 17 residues. Losses at the gene ends were 0 bases for V and 0 bases for J; bases not matched to a gene: 2. The CDR3 coding sequence is TGCGCCAGCAGCTTGGGACTAGCGGGGAGCTCCTACAATGAGCAGTTCTTC. This gives the protein CASSLGLAGSSYNEQFF.

The chain carries TRBV7-2 and TRBJ1-5; 8 bases are a match to TRBD1. Germline trimming cut 5 bases from V and 4 bases from J; bases unmatched to any gene: 4. The CDR3 extends over 14 amino acids. The germline gives CDR1 SGHTA, CDR2 FQGNSA. CDR3 region: CASSRGTGNQPQHF. In nucleotides, the CDR3 is TGTGCCAGCAGCCGCGGGACAGGAAATCAGCCCCAGCATTTT.

This sequence joins TRBV6-1 and TRBJ2-2; 12 bases align to TRBD2. V lost 6 bases and J lost 4; bases outside the gene matches: 3. The CDR3 sequence is 15 residues long. The germline CDR1 and CDR2 sequences are MNHNS and SASEGT. The CDR3 region is CASSLGLAGTGELFF. The DNA for the CDR3 is TGTGCCAGCAGCTTGGGACTAGCGGGCACCGGGGAGCTGTTTTTT.

This clone was picked up a small number of times. The chain recombines TRBV27 with TRBJ2-1; 7 nucleotides agree with TRBD1. The trim removed 0 bases at V and 9 bases at J, leaving 5 bases unmatched. Germline CDR1 and CDR2: MNHEY and SMNVEV (reference sequence). This CDR3 spans 14 amino acids. The CDR3 coding sequence is TGTGCCAGCAGTTTATCAACAGGGGAAGTTGAGCAGTTCTTC. Encoded protein: CASSLSTGEVEQFF.

The rearrangement joins TRBV7-8 to TRBJ2-3; 9 nucleotides agree with TRBD2. CDR1 SGHVS and CDR2 FQNEAQ come from the germline V gene. J gave up 3 bases and V 3 bases, and 4 bases lay outside the gene matches. The CDR3 runs 15 residues. The CDR3 sequence is CASSLASGVTDTQYF. In DNA form, the CDR3 reads TGTGCCAGCAGCTTGGCTAGCGGGGTGACAGATACGCAGTATTTT.

The rearrangement links TRBV2 to TRBJ2-5; no clear D. The V gene lost 7 bases and the J gene lost 1 base, with 13 bases spanning the gap. Germline V lookup: CDR1 SNHLY, CDR2 FYNNEI. The CDR3 loop spans 14 amino acids. CDR3 DNA sequence: TGTGCCAGCAAAGACTGGTCCCTCCAAGAGACCCAGTACTTC. Its translation is CASKDWSLQETQYF.

This clone turned up a few times. The chain is built from TRBV9 and TRBJ2-3; TRBD2 is a possible D gene (6 bases). V lost 4 bases and J lost 9, with 12 bases in between. Germline assignment: CDR1 SGDLS and CDR2 YYNGEE. This CDR3 has 12 amino acids. The CDR3 nucleotides are TGTGCCAGCAGCCCTTCGGGGGACACGCAGTATTTT. Its protein is CASSPSGDTQYF.

As regards this clone: Germline is not matched at one junction end, which may reflect a read error. The chain links TRBV7-3 to TRBJ2-1; maybe TRBD2 (5 bases). This CDR3 region has 12 residues. The germline gives CDR1 SGHTA, CDR2 FQGTGA. The CDR3 spells CASSPAGDSQVF. In nucleotides, the CDR3 is TGTGCCAGCAGCCCCGCGGGCGATTCCCAGGTCTTC.

This clone was seen a few times. The chain joins TRBV7-2 to TRBJ1-5; the match to TRBD1 covers 7 bases. The V and J ends lost 5 bases and 6 bases, in that order; junction bases with no gene match: 7. Per germline, CDR1 SGHTA and CDR2 FQGNSA. This CDR3 comprises 14 residues. In DNA, the CDR3 is TGTGCCAGCAGCGCGACAGGGTGGGGTCAGCCCCAGCATTTT. Its translation is CASSATGWGQPQHF.